One and the same sample provided the 9 T cell receptor beta chains below, sequenced in a study of T cells in localized non-small cell lung cancer. Assay: immunoSEQ multiplex PCR; the TCRdb copy retains only in-frame clones and omits some. The sample holds fewer than 30,000 clones; around nine tenths are singletons and the top ten take 5.5% to 6.5%. This specimen was PBMCs, taken before any cancer treatment. These receptors came from a man aged 35-75 years with stage II lung adenocarcinoma.

The chain couples TRBV9 to TRBJ1-2; D not resolved. The V gene's germline CDR1 is SGDLS and CDR2 YYNGEE. CDR3 size: 13 residues. V lost 3 bases, J lost 2 bases, and 8 bases lay in between. CDR3: CASSEHNNYGYTF. The CDR3, as DNA: TGTGCCAGCAGCGAACACAACAACTATGGCTACACCTTC.

The rearrangement joins TRBV9 to TRBJ2-5; 7 bases are shared with TRBD2. The J segment lost 1 base and the V segment lost 3 bases, leaving 9 bases of the junction unmatched. The germline V gene has CDR1 SGDLS and CDR2 YYNGEE. The CDR3 length is 16 residues. In nucleotides, the CDR3 is TGTGCCAGCAGCGAGGGTGCGGGAGAGGGCCAAGAGACCCAGTACTTC. It translates to CASSEGAGEGQETQYF.

The chain joins TRBV10-3 to TRBJ1-3; D perhaps matches TRBD1 (6 bases). CDR1 and CDR2 (germline): ENHRY, SYGVKD. The CDR3 runs 14 residues. V lost 7 bases to trimming and J lost 3 bases, with 13 bases between them. CDR3 residues: CAINPGTNGNTIYF. Here the CDR3 DNA reads TGTGCCATCAATCCCGGGACAAATGGAAACACCATATATTTT.

This clone occurred a few times. The rearrangement links TRBV5-1 to TRBJ1-4; D is possibly TRBD1 (6 bases). V was pared by 7 bases and J by 4 bases, with 17 bases between. The CDR3 contains 15 residues. From germline, CDR1 is SGHRS and CDR2 YFSETQ. CDR3 DNA sequence: TGCGCCAGCGGCTACTCAGGGGAGCATAATGAAAAACTGTTTTTT. It encodes CASGYSGEHNEKLFF.

This clone was observed a few times. This chain links TRBV11-2 with TRBJ1-6; D remains unclear. Germline assignment: CDR1 SGHAT and CDR2 FQNNGV. V was trimmed by 2 bases and J by 7 bases, leaving 12 bases between them. This CDR3 spans 15 amino acids. The CDR3 region has the DNA TGTGCCAGCAGCTTAAATGGGCTCAGCAATTCACCCCTCCACTTT. Protein: CASSLNGLSNSPLHF.

The chain couples TRBV15 to TRBJ2-7; TRBD2 might be the D (5 bases). V gave up 3 bases and J gave up 5 bases, with 8 bases separating them. The CDR3 covers 12 residues. Germline V gene data show CDR1 as LNHNV and CDR2 as YYDKDF (reference sequence). CDR3 sequence (DNA): TGTGCCACCAGCAGTCCCGGGGACGAGCAGTACTTC. Its translation is CATSSPGDEQYF.

The J gene is TRBJ1-2, the V gene TRBV5-5; possibly TRBD1 for D (5 bases). Germline CDR1 and CDR2: SGHKS and YYEKEE (reference sequence). CDR3 length equals 14 residues. V was trimmed by 4 bases and J by 2 bases, leaving 12 bases between them. The CDR3 loop is CASSREGLNYGYTF. The CDR3 nucleotides are TGTGCCAGCAGCCGGGAGGGGTTAAACTATGGCTACACCTTC.

The rearrangement links TRBV2 to TRBJ2-5; 8 bases line up with TRBD2. Germline V gives CDR1 SNHLY, CDR2 FYNNEI. CDR3 length equals 15 residues. Trimming at V came to 7 bases and at J to 1 base, leaving 8 bases not matched to a gene. CDR3 region: CASTAGGGFQETQYF. In DNA form, the CDR3 reads TGTGCCAGCACCGCGGGCGGGGGGTTCCAAGAGACCCAGTACTTC.

The J gene is TRBJ1-1, the V gene TRBV5-5; D remains unclear. The germline V gene has CDR1 SGHKS and CDR2 YYEKEE (reference sequence). Trimming removed 3 bases at V and 5 bases at J, with 11 bases between. The CDR3 has 13 residues. The CDR3 nucleotides are TGTGCCAGCAGCTCCGGAGGAGGGACTGAAGCTTTCTTT. Protein sequence: CASSSGGGTEAFF.